This record covers a single T cell receptor beta chain. The CDR3 is 16 residues long. V was shortened by 4 bases and J by 3 bases, with 13 bases between the two germline ends. CDR1 and CDR2 (germline): MRHNA, SNTAGT. The data were taken from a study of blood T cell repertoires in COVID-19. In the study overall: Nucleic acid was either cDNA or gDNA, and it came from T cells, B-cell-depleted T cells, or PBMCs.

Produced via immunoSEQ multiplex PCR; TCRdb's table is partial and in-frame only. The repertoire includes 350,000 to 450,000 clones, 85% of them detected once, and roughly 3.4% sits in the top ten. The source is a woman between 18 and 30 years old with acute or convalescent COVID-19. This chain connects TRBV6-4 to TRBJ2-6; tentative D call: TRBD1 (5 bases). The sequenced sample consisted of peripheral blood. The CDR3 is CASSAEWGFGANVLTF. Written as DNA, the CDR3 is TGTGCCAGCAGTGCCGAGTGGGGCTTTGGGGCCAACGTCCTGACTTTC.